This T cell receptor beta chain was identified in a study of T cells in Graves' hyperthyroidism and ophthalmopathy. Notes on the study in general: Peripheral blood also featured most of the thyroid clonotypes expanded above 0.001.

V shed 4 bases, J shed 5 bases, and the junction held 7 bases outside the gene matches. This CDR3 has 15 residues. From germline, CDR1 is SEHNR and CDR2 FQNEAQ (reference sequence). Amplification targeted TCR beta CDR3 regions from RNA transcripts. First-round RT-PCR of the TCR CDR3 relied on the HTBI primer set. From the multiplex PCR reads, TCRdb called clonotypes with MiXCR, one entry per CDR3 protein. This table holds approximately 690,000 distinct CDR3 sequences, roughly 15% found once. This clonotype was seen more than once but under ten times. The antigen is not known. The chain couples TRBV7-9 to TRBJ1-5, with TRBD1 matching 8 bases. Sequencing input: blood. This clonotype was sampled from a woman aged 45-60 years with Graves' ophthalmopathy. The CDR3 nucleotides read TGTGCCAGCAGCTCCGAAAACAGGGGGGATCAGCCCCAGCATTTT. Translated, it gives CASSSENRGDQPQHF.